The sequence of this T cell receptor (beta chain) was determined in a study of CD8 T cells in Susac syndrome. Study as a whole: Clinically active disease was present in about six of the sequenced Susac syndrome patients. Eight of these patients were in remission. Susac syndrome patients were untreated, on corticosteroids with some adding intravenous immunoglobulin, or on intravenous immunoglobulin only.

Notes on this clonotype: The antigen is not known.

CD8+ and CD4+ T cells circulating in blood were sequenced for TCR beta. Findings of the study overall: That the number of individuals in its TCR sequencing and HLA analysis was relatively small was acknowledged by the study.

Germline V lookup: CDR1 GTSNPN, CDR2 SVGIG (reference sequence). The ends were cut back, 0 bases at V and 8 bases at J, with 11 bases in the middle. The CDR3 has 14 amino acids. RNA in amounts of about 0.45 to 1 ug was reverse transcribed with random hexamers. Each CDR3 protein is one row after TCRdb ran MiXCR on the immunoSEQ multiplex PCR reads. The data contain around 71,000 distinct CDR3 sequences, roughly 93% of them singletons. The clonotype was recovered from a human donor with Susac syndrome. The genes are TRBV30 and TRBJ1-6; D remains unclear. Sequenced material: CD4+ T cells from PBMCs. The CDR3 nucleotides are TGTGCCTGGAGTGTACGTCAGATCGATTCACCCCTCCACTTT. As protein: CAWSVRQIDSPLHF.